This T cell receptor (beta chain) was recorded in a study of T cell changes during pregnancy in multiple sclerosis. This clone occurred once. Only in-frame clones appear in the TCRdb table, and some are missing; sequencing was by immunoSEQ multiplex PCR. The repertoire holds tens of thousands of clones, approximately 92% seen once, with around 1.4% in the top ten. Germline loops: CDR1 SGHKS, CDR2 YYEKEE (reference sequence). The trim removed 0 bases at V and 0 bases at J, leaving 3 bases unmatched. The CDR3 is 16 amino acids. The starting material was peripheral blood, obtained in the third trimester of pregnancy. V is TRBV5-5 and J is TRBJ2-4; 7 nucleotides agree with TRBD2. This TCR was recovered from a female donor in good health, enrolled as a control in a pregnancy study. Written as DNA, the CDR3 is TGTGCCAGCAGCTTGGAACTAGCGAGAGCCAAAAACATTCAGTACTTC. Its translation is CASSLELARAKNIQYF.